Listed here are 20 T cell receptor beta chains from one sample, sequenced in a study of blood T cell repertoires in COVID-19. Data came from immunoSEQ multiplex PCR; TCRdb stores just in-frame clones and leaves some out. Of fewer than 200,000 clones listed, around 81% are singletons. Sequences were obtained from peripheral blood. These receptors all stem from a man aged 65 to 85 with active or convalescent COVID-19.

The genes are TRBV28 and TRBJ2-1; possibly TRBD2 for D (5 bases). The CDR3 loop spans 15 amino acids. The germline V gene encodes CDR1 MDHEN and CDR2 SYDVKM. Trimming shortened V by 7 bases and J by 8 bases, and 21 bases separated the two germline ends. This CDR3 reads CASTPPWGDLYEQFF. As DNA, the CDR3 is TGTGCCAGCACCCCCCCGTGGGGAGACCTCTATGAGCAGTTCTTC.

The chain recombines TRBV2 with TRBJ2-1; 10 bases match TRBD2. V was clipped by 4 bases and J by 8 bases; unmatched bases: 11. The germline V gene encodes CDR1 SNHLY and CDR2 FYNNEI. The CDR3 has 16 residues. Here the CDR3 DNA reads TGTGCCAGCAGTGGGGCGATAGCGGGGGGTTGGGATGAGCAGTTCTTC. It translates to CASSGAIAGGWDEQFF.

The chain is built from TRBV19 and TRBJ2-6, with 7 bases identical to TRBD2. The CDR3 contains 19 residues. After removal of 3 bases from V and 0 bases from J, the junction contained 11 bases not matched to a gene. Germline CDR1 LNHDA, CDR2 SQIVND (reference sequence). CDR3 sequence (DNA): TGTGCCAGTAGTATCGGCTACGGCGGGGGTTTCTCTGGGGCCAACGTCCTGACTTTC. This sequence encodes CASSIGYGGGFSGANVLTF.

The chain has TRBV5-8 and TRBJ2-2, with D perhaps TRBD1 (5 bases). This CDR3 contains 15 residues. Germline-derived CDR1 and CDR2 are SGHTS and YDEGEE. V was trimmed by 4 bases and J by 1 base, leaving 11 bases between them. Written as DNA, the CDR3 is TGTGCCAGCAGCCCTTACAGGAGGAACACCGGGGAGCTGTTTTTT. It yields the protein CASSPYRRNTGELFF. Full variable domain (missing parts from reference TRBV5-8 and TRBJ2-2): EAGVTQSPTHLIKTRGQQATLRCSPISGHTSVYWYQQALGLGLQFLLWYDEGEERNRGNFPPRFSGRQFPNYSSELNVNALELEDSALYLCASSPYRRNTGELFFGEGSRLTVL.

The gene calls are TRBV10-2 and TRBJ2-7; no reliable D call. In germline, CDR1 is WSHSY, CDR2 SAAADI. The V end lost 5 bases, the J end lost 7 bases, and 9 bases lay between the germline ends. The CDR3 sequence is 11 residues long. The CDR3 region is CASSPQWEQYF. In nucleotides, the CDR3 is TGCGCCAGCAGTCCCCAGTGGGAGCAGTACTTC.

The chain has TRBV5-1 and TRBJ1-1; unclear D gene. Germline CDR1 reads SGHRS; CDR2 reads YFSETQ. Trimming removed 0 bases from V and 3 bases from J, with 12 bases in between. This CDR3 has 15 residues. CDR3 protein: CASSLGSVADTEAFF. The CDR3 region has the DNA TGCGCCAGCAGCTTGGGGTCAGTCGCCGACACTGAAGCTTTCTTT.

The chain has TRBV5-1 and TRBJ2-5; 9 positions agree with TRBD1. CDR3 length: 14 residues. The V and J ends lost 4 bases and 3 bases, in that order; junction bases with no gene match: 4. From germline, CDR1 is SGHRS and CDR2 YFSETQ. The CDR3 here is CASSNTGGEETQYF. CDR3 bases: TGCGCCAGCAGCAACACAGGGGGCGAAGAGACCCAGTACTTC.

The V call is TRBV18, the J call TRBJ1-6, with TRBD1 matching 7 bases. The CDR3 extends over 16 amino acids. Germline CDR1 KGHSH, CDR2 LQKENI. J was trimmed by 7 bases and V by 3 bases; bases with no gene match: 9. The CDR3 bases are TGTGCCAGCTCACCGGCGACAGGGTTGGGAAATTCACCCCTCCACTTT. It translates to CASSPATGLGNSPLHF.

This clone was detected once. The genes are TRBV6-1 and TRBJ1-1; no clear D. The CDR3 is made up of 13 amino acids. V was clipped by 0 bases and J by 3 bases, with 5 bases between them. Germline V gene lookup returns CDR1 MNHNS and CDR2 SASEGT. As DNA, the CDR3 is TGTGCCAGCAGTGAAGCTGGCCACACTGAAGCTTTCTTT. Amino acids: CASSEAGHTEAFF.

This chain joins TRBV2 and TRBJ1-2; no definite D call. This CDR3 comprises 13 residues. From germline, CDR1 is SNHLY and CDR2 FYNNEI. V was cut by 3 bases and J by 3 bases, with 8 bases left in between. The CDR3 coding sequence is TGTGCCAGCAGTGAGGACTACTACTATGGCTACACCTTC. This sequence encodes CASSEDYYYGYTF.

This rearrangement joins TRBV5-1 to TRBJ1-4; D perhaps matches TRBD1 (6 bases). V dropped 5 bases and J dropped 15 bases, with 26 bases sitting between them. Germline CDR1 SGHRS, CDR2 YFSETQ. The CDR3 length is 15 residues. The CDR3 loop reads CASRRSSLGAELLFF. CDR3 sequence (DNA): TGCGCCAGCAGGAGGAGCAGCTTGGGGGCCGAGCTCTTGTTTTTT.

The CDR3 DNA reads TGTGCCAGCAGCGGACTAGCGGTTGCCTACGAGCAGTACTTC. Translated: CASSGLAVAYEQYF. The chain links TRBV2 to TRBJ2-7, with 10 nucleotides matching TRBD2. Germline-derived CDR1 and CDR2 are SNHLY and FYNNEI. The CDR3 is 14 amino acids. V gave up 6 bases and J gave up 2 bases; unmatched junction bases: 4.

The chain has TRBV19 and TRBJ2-4; D ambiguous. The V and J ends lost 4 bases and 0 bases respectively, with 4 bases between them. The CDR3 length is 13 residues. Germline CDR1 is LNHDA and CDR2 is SQIVND (reference sequence). This CDR3 is CASSTLAKNIQYF. CDR3 sequence (DNA): TGTGCCAGTAGTACACTAGCCAAAAACATTCAGTACTTC.

The chain has TRBV5-1 and TRBJ2-5, with D tentatively TRBD1 (5 bases). V lost 1 base, J lost 5 bases, and 15 bases lay in between. Germline V CDR1 and CDR2: SGHRS, YFSETQ. This CDR3 is built from 15 residues. CDR3: CASSLTLVAGETQYF. The CDR3 nucleotides read TGCGCCAGCAGCTTGACTTTAGTTGCAGGGGAGACCCAGTACTTC.

The rearrangement uses TRBV11-2 and TRBJ2-7; perhaps TRBD2 as D (6 bases). The CDR3 covers 16 residues. Trimming removed 1 base from V and 4 bases from J, with 17 bases in between. CDR1 SGHAT and CDR2 FQNNGV come from the germline V gene. CDR3 sequence reads: CASSLVGSYRLYEQYF. The CDR3 nucleotides are TGTGCCAGCAGCTTAGTCGGGAGCTATCGCCTATACGAGCAGTACTTC.

The V call is TRBV10-2, the J call TRBJ1-1, with 12 positions matching TRBD1. The V gene's germline CDR1 is WSHSY and CDR2 SAAADI. The J segment lost 1 base and the V segment lost 6 bases, leaving 3 bases of the junction unmatched. The CDR3 spans 15 residues. CDR3 sequence reads: CASRGQGAQNTEAFF. DNA of the CDR3: TGCGCCAGCAGGGGACAGGGGGCTCAGAACACTGAAGCTTTCTTT.

The rearrangement uses TRBV30 and TRBJ2-1, with TRBD2 matching over 8 bases. Germline lookup yields CDR1 GTSNPN and CDR2 SVGIG (reference sequence). V shed 5 bases, J shed 11 bases, and the junction held 5 bases outside the gene matches. CDR3 length: 11 residues. DNA for the CDR3: TGTGCCTGGCTAGCGGGCTATCAGCAGTTCTTC. It translates to CAWLAGYQQFF.

This clone came up a few times. The V gene is TRBV4-3, the J gene TRBJ1-2; D ambiguous. Germline V gene lookup returns CDR1 LGHNA and CDR2 YSLEER. V dropped 0 bases and J dropped 8 bases, with 10 bases sitting between them. The CDR3 spans 13 residues. The CDR3 region is CASSQDRLRGYTF. CDR3 DNA sequence: TGCGCCAGCAGCCAAGACCGCCTGAGAGGCTACACCTTC.

The chain is built from TRBV7-3 and TRBJ2-1; perhaps TRBD1 as D (6 bases). The CDR3 contains 15 residues. In germline, CDR1 is SGHTA, CDR2 FQGTGA. Trimming removed 5 bases from V and 0 bases from J, with 11 bases in between. The DNA for the CDR3 is TGTGCCAGCAGCCCGCAGGGGAGCTCCTACAATGAGCAGTTCTTC. Amino acids: CASSPQGSSYNEQFF. Looking up the rest from reference TRBV7-3 and TRBJ2-1 gives the full variable domain: GAGVSQTPSNKVTEKGKYVELRCDPISGHTALYWYRQSLGQGPEFLIYFQGTGAADDSGLPNDRFFAVRPEGSVSTLKIQRTERGDSAVYLCASSPQGSSYNEQFFGPGTRLTVL.

The chain is built from TRBV30 and TRBJ1-1; D is possibly TRBD1 (6 bases). Germline values: CDR1 GTSNPN, CDR2 SVGIG (reference sequence). V shed 5 bases and J shed 2 bases, with 18 bases lying between them. The CDR3 is 15 residues long. CDR3 amino acids: CAWERQGRGNTEAFF. DNA of the CDR3: TGTGCCTGGGAGCGGCAGGGGAGGGGAAACACTGAAGCTTTCTTT.